The sequence of this T cell receptor beta chain was determined in a study of blood T cell repertoires in COVID-19. Study summary: Sites across the United States, Italy and Spain contributed samples from acute and convalescent COVID-19. Sample material is recorded as cDNA or gDNA derived from T cells, B-cell-depleted T cells, or PBMCs.

This clone was found once. V lost 3 bases, J lost 3 bases, and 11 bases lay in between. This CDR3 has 14 residues. Germline CDR1 reads KGHSH; CDR2 reads LQKENI. In the authors' workflow: Reference gene primers were amplified, and this amplification served to estimate nucleated cell counts. Sequencing was performed with immunoSEQ multiplex PCR; in TCRdb, only in-frame clones are kept and a portion is missing. That table furnishes V, J and clone size, whereas the DNA furnished D and trimming. Counted here are about 100,000 clones, approximately 70% occurring once; the ten biggest clones make up about 2%.

This TCR came from a woman aged 40 to 50 with acute or convalescent COVID-19. The V call is TRBV18, the J call TRBJ1-1, with TRBD1 as a possible D gene (6 bases). The sequenced material came from peripheral blood. CDR3 nucleotides: TGTGCCAGCTCACCCACCTGGACAGACACTGAAGCTTTCTTT. Protein: CASSPTWTDTEAFF.